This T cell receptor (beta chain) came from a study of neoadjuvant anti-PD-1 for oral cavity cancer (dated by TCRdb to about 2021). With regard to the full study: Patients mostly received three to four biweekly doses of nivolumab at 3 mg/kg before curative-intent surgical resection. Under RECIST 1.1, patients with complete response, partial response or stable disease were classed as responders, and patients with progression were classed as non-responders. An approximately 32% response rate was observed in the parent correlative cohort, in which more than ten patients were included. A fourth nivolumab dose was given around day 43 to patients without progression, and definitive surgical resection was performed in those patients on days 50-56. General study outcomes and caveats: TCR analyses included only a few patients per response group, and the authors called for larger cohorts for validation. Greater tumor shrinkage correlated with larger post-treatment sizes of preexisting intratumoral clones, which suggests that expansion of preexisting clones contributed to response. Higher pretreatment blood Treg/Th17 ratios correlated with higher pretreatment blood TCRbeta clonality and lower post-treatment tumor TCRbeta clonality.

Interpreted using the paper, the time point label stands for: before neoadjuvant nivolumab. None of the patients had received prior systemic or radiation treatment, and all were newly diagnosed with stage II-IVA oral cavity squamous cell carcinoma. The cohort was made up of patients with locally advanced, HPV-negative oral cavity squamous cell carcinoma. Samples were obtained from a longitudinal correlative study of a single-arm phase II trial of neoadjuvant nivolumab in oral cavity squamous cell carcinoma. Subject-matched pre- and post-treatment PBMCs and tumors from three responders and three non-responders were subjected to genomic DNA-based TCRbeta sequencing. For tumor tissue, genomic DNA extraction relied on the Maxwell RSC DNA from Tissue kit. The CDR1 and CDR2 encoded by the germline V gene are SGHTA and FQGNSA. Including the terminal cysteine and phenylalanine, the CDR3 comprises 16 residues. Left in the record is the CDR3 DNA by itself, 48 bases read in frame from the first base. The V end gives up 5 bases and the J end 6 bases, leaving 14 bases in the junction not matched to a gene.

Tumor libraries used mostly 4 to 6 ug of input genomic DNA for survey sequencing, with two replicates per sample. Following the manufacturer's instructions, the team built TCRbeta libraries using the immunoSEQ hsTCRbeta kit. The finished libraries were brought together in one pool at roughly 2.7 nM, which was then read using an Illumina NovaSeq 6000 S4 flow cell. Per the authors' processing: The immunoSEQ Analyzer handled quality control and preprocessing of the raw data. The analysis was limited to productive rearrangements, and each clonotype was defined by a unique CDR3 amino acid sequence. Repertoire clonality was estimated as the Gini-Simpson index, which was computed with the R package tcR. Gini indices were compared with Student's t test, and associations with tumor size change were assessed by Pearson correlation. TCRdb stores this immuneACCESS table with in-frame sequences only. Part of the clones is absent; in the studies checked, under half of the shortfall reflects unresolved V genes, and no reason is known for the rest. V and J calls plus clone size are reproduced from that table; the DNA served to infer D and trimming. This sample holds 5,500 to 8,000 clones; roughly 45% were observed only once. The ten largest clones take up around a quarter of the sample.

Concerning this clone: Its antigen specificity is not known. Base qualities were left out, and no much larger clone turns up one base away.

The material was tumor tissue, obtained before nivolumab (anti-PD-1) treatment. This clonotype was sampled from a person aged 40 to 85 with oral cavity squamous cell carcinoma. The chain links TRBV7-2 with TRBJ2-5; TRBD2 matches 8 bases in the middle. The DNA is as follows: TGTGCCAGCAGCCCTCGGGTTAGCGGGAACACTAAGACCCAGTACTTC. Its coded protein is CASSPRVSGNTKTQYF.